This TCR beta chain was sequenced for a study of siplizumab effects on memory and regulatory T cells. Study-wide results and caveats: On average, under 70% of mappable alloreactive CD4+ clones were Treg-derived under siplizumab, against about 25% in controls. Left unconfirmed was the suppressive function of proliferating Tregs from siplizumab cultures. Contribution to the alloresponse seemed major for naive T cells, which also seemed more diverse than memory cells.

This clone appeared a few times. Its antigen remains unknown. Trimming removed 3 bases at V and 5 bases at J, with 8 bases between. The CDR3 runs 12 residues. From germline, CDR1 is SGDLS and CDR2 YYNGEE. Assay used: immunoSEQ multiplex PCR; TCRdb lists only in-frame clones, some missing. The sample records approximately 75,000 clones, 93% being singletons. The sequenced material came from CD8+ T cells sorted from blood. This chain links TRBV9 with TRBJ1-1; D uncertain. The receptor was isolated from a human donor in good health. In DNA, the CDR3 is TGTGCCAGCAGCGGCGAGCGAACTGAAGCTTTCTTT. Its translation is CASSGERTEAFF.